A single sample is the source of the 32 T cell receptor beta chains below, sequenced in a study of T-cell memory formation after mild COVID-19. TCRdb ran MiXCR on the 5' RACE reads and lists one entry per CDR3 protein. The sample has 550,000 to 650,000 distinct CDR3 sequences, around 15% seen once. The specimen was PBMCs or a T cell subset sorted from them (not recorded which). Receptors originate from an adult woman who had mild COVID-19 (a few samples of this study predate the infection). Cell type and time point are not known.

CDR3 DNA: TGTGCCAGCAGGGCAGGGGCTGTGAATGAGCAGTTCTTC. This gives the protein CASRAGAVNEQFF. The rearrangement links TRBV12-3 or TRBV12-4 to TRBJ2-1; weak D call: TRBD1 (6 bases). CDR3 size: 13 residues. V was shortened by 6 bases and J by 7 bases, with 13 bases between the two germline ends.

The gene calls are TRBV2 and TRBJ2-3; D might be TRBD1 (5 bases). In germline, CDR1 is SNHLY, CDR2 FYNNEI. Trimming removed 1 base from V and 2 bases from J, with 7 bases in between. The CDR3 runs to 14 residues. This CDR3 reads CASSEDRSTDTQYF. CDR3 coding DNA: TGTGCCAGCAGTGAAGACAGGTCCACAGATACGCAGTATTTT.

The J gene is TRBJ2-1, the V gene TRBV7-9; tentative D call: TRBD2 (6 bases). CDR3 length: 15 residues. V lost 5 bases and J lost 6, with 17 bases in between. The germline V gene has CDR1 SEHNR and CDR2 FQNEAQ (reference sequence). The CDR3 DNA is TGTGCCAGCAGCGCCCAGCGGGCTAGGCTCAATGAGCAGTTCTTC. Translating it yields CASSAQRARLNEQFF.

This clonotype showed up many times. The gene calls are TRBV7-8 and TRBJ2-1; TRBD2 agrees at 11 bases. The junction had 6 bases not matched to a gene; V was cut back by 3 bases and J by 5 bases. This CDR3 comprises 16 residues. The germline V gene encodes CDR1 SGHVS and CDR2 FQNEAQ. The CDR3 DNA reads as TGTGCCAGCAGCTTCAGACTAGCGGGGCAACACAATGAGCAGTTCTTC. This gives the protein CASSFRLAGQHNEQFF. The whole variable domain, filled in from reference TRBV7-8 and TRBJ2-1, reads GAGVSQSPRYKVAKRGQDVALRCDPISGHVSLFWYQQALGQGPEFLTYFQNEAQLDKSGLPSDRFFAERPEGSVSTLKIQRTQQEDSAVYLCASSFRLAGQHNEQFFGPGTRLTVL.

This clonotype came up a few times. This chain's CDR3 is CASSLVASYNEQFF. The CDR3, as DNA: TGTGCCAGCAGCTTGGTTGCTAGCTACAATGAGCAGTTCTTC. This sequence joins TRBV7-9 and TRBJ2-1; D unresolved. The germline V gene has CDR1 SEHNR and CDR2 FQNEAQ (reference sequence). The length of the CDR3 is 14 residues. V lost 3 bases and J 3 bases, leaving 9 bases between the germline ends.

This clonotype appeared once. This chain uses TRBV7-2 with TRBJ2-7; D might be TRBD1 (5 bases). This CDR3 spans 14 amino acids. The germline V gene encodes CDR1 SGHTA and CDR2 FQGNSA. Between the trimmed V and J ends, which lost 5 bases and 1 base, there was a span of 12 bases. The CDR3: CASSPQSGSYEQYF. CDR3 bases: TGTGCCAGCAGCCCTCAATCAGGGTCCTACGAGCAGTACTTC.

This clonotype was seen a few times. The chain has TRBV4-3 and TRBJ2-1, with TRBD2 matching over 10 bases. The CDR3 contains 17 residues. CDR1 is LGHNA and CDR2 is YSLEER in the germline V gene. V shed 4 bases and J 5 bases; nucleotides not matched to a gene: 11. CDR3: CASSLTGLAADHNEQFF. CDR3 in DNA: TGCGCCAGCAGCCTAACCGGACTAGCGGCCGATCACAATGAGCAGTTCTTC.

This chain uses TRBV20-1 with TRBJ1-2; 9 bases agree with TRBD1. This CDR3 comprises 18 residues. Looked up from germline, CDR1 is DFQATT and CDR2 is SNEGSKA (reference sequence). Trimming removed 3 bases from V and 0 bases from J; junction bases left unmatched: 14. The CDR3 region is CSARTRWGTGRANYGYTF. Here the CDR3 DNA reads TGCAGTGCTAGGACTAGATGGGGGACAGGGAGAGCTAACTATGGCTACACCTTC.

The chain couples TRBV19 to TRBJ2-1; 9 nucleotides match TRBD2. CDR3 length equals 14 residues. V was clipped by 4 bases and J by 9 bases; unmatched bases: 7. Per the germline V gene, CDR1 is LNHDA and CDR2 is SQIVND (reference sequence). The CDR3 nucleotides read TGTGCCAGTAGTACCGCGGGGGGGCCTGGTGAGCAGTTCTTC. Translated, it gives CASSTAGGPGEQFF.

The genes are TRBV5-1 and TRBJ2-7, with 9 bases that match TRBD1. The germline gives CDR1 SGHRS, CDR2 YFSETQ. Germline trimming cut 7 bases from V and 6 bases from J; bases unmatched to any gene: 8. The CDR3 consists of 13 residues. CDR3 nucleotide sequence: TGCGCCAGCCAAGAACAGGGGGCGTTCGAGCAGTACTTC. Translation: CASQEQGAFEQYF.

This clonotype was detected many times. The J gene is TRBJ2-3, the V gene TRBV5-1; TRBD2 aligns across 7 bases. Losses at the gene ends were 4 bases for V and 2 bases for J; bases not matched to a gene: 4. CDR3 length: 14 residues. Germline CDR1 reads SGHRS; CDR2 reads YFSETQ. CDR3 amino acids: CASSRDYYTDTQYF. The DNA of the CDR3 is TGCGCCAGCAGCCGGGACTACTACACAGATACGCAGTATTTT.

The chain combines TRBV7-9 with TRBJ2-1; 14 bases agree with TRBD2. The V gene end was trimmed by 5 bases and the J gene end by 7 bases; junction bases not matched to a gene: 7. The CDR3 sequence is 16 residues long. Germline V lookup: CDR1 SEHNR, CDR2 FQNEAQ (reference sequence). The CDR3 DNA is TGTGCCAGCAGCCTAAAGACTAGCGGGAGGGGAAATGAGCAGTTCTTC. This codes for CASSLKTSGRGNEQFF.

The chain's CDR3 is CASSTSGQSLEETQYF. The CDR3 nucleotides are TGTGCCAGCAGCACGTCGGGACAAAGCCTAGAAGAGACCCAGTACTTC. This rearrangement joins TRBV7-8 to TRBJ2-5, with D tentatively TRBD1 (6 bases). Trimming stripped 5 bases from V and 3 bases from J, with 19 bases between. The CDR3 spans 16 residues. Germline V gene lookup returns CDR1 SGHVS and CDR2 FQNEAQ. Supplemented by reference TRBV7-8 and TRBJ2-5, the full variable domain reads GAGVSQSPRYKVAKRGQDVALRCDPISGHVSLFWYQQALGQGPEFLTYFQNEAQLDKSGLPSDRFFAERPEGSVSTLKIQRTQQEDSAVYLCASSTSGQSLEETQYFGPGTRLLVL.

The CDR3 DNA reads as TGTGCCAGCAGTGAGGACGCAACTTATGGCTACACCTTC. This encodes CASSEDATYGYTF. The J gene is TRBJ1-2, the V gene TRBV2; D unresolved. Trimming took off 3 bases at V and 5 bases at J, with 10 bases between the two ends. There are 13 residues in the CDR3. Germline V gene sequence: CDR1 SNHLY, CDR2 FYNNEI.

The V gene is TRBV4-1, the J gene TRBJ2-3; TRBD2 aligns across 11 bases. After removal of 4 bases from V and 4 bases from J, the junction contained 7 bases not matched to a gene. The CDR3 has 16 residues. Germline V gene sequence: CDR1 MGHRA, CDR2 YSYEKL. CDR3 amino acids: CASSLALAGGADTQYF. DNA of the CDR3: TGCGCCAGCAGCCTCGCCCTAGCGGGGGGTGCAGATACGCAGTATTTT.

This chain joins TRBV29-1 and TRBJ1-1; no clear D gene. The CDR3 spans 14 residues. Germline-derived CDR1 and CDR2 are SQVTM and ANQGSEA. V lost 4 bases, J lost 4 bases, and 16 bases lay in between. The CDR3 loop reads CSVGSSGLSTEAFF. In DNA form, the CDR3 reads TGCAGCGTTGGTTCTTCCGGATTGAGCACTGAAGCTTTCTTT.

For the CDR3, the DNA is TGTGCCAGCAGCTTAGCTGGGCGGGAGGGGGAGGATGAGCAGTTCTTC. It translates to CASSLAGREGEDEQFF. The chain employs TRBV11-2 and TRBJ2-1; 9 positions match TRBD2. Looked up from germline, CDR1 is SGHAT and CDR2 is FQNNGV. The CDR3 spans 16 residues. V lost 1 base to trimming and J lost 8 bases; unmatched junction nucleotides: 9.

This clonotype was observed a handful of times. The chain has TRBV7-9 and TRBJ1-2; 7 positions agree with TRBD1. Germline lookup yields CDR1 SEHNR and CDR2 FQNEAQ (reference sequence). The junction had 10 bases not matched to a gene; V was cut back by 1 base and J by 8 bases. This CDR3 spans 15 amino acids. The CDR3 loop reads CASSLGQGERFGYTF. The CDR3 region has the DNA TGTGCCAGCAGCTTAGGGCAGGGGGAGAGGTTCGGCTACACCTTC.

V and J are TRBV6-5 and TRBJ1-6, with a weak D call TRBD1 (5 bases). Looked up from germline, CDR1 is MNHEY and CDR2 is SVGAGI. This CDR3 spans 17 amino acids. The V end was cut by 0 bases, the J end by 4 bases, with 13 bases between. CDR3 in amino acids: CASSYSIGELYNSPLHF. For the CDR3, the DNA is TGTGCCAGCAGTTACTCGATAGGGGAACTATATAATTCACCCCTCCACTTT.

V usage is TRBV12-3 or TRBV12-4 and J usage is TRBJ2-5; 9 bases are shared with TRBD1. V was clipped by 4 bases and J by 8 bases; unmatched bases: 2. This CDR3 is built from 12 residues. CDR3 in DNA: TGTGCCAGCAGTTGGACAGGGGATACCCAGTACTTC. Amino acids: CASSWTGDTQYF.

At least ten counts were recorded for this clonotype. The chain combines TRBV12-3 or TRBV12-4 with TRBJ2-2; 7 bases match TRBD1. The V and J ends lost 5 bases and 5 bases, in that order; junction bases with no gene match: 2. The CDR3 loop spans 13 amino acids. The CDR3 here is CASSRQGTGELFF. The CDR3 nucleotides are TGTGCCAGCAGTCGACAGGGAACCGGGGAGCTGTTTTTT.

This clonotype was counted many times. The gene calls are TRBV14 and TRBJ2-1; TRBD2 matches at 8 bases. Germline V CDR1 and CDR2: SGHDN, FVKESK. Trimming cost V 3 bases and J 7 bases; bases outside gene matches: 5. The CDR3 length is 14 residues. CDR3 DNA sequence: TGTGCCAGCAGCCATTGGACTAGCTGGAATGAGCAGTTCTTC. As protein: CASSHWTSWNEQFF. Full variable domain (missing parts from reference TRBV14 and TRBJ2-1): EAGVTQFPSHSVIEKGQTVTLRCDPISGHDNLYWYRRVMGKEIKFLLHFVKESKQDESGMPNNRFLAERTGGTYSTLKVQPAELEDSGVYFCASSHWTSWNEQFFGPGTRLTVL.

This clonotype was recorded at least ten times. V and J are TRBV3-1 and TRBJ2-7; D is unresolved. Per germline, CDR1 LGHDT and CDR2 YNNKEL (reference sequence). V shed 0 bases and J shed 6 bases, with 12 bases lying between them. The CDR3 consists of 14 residues. This CDR3 is CASSQDGFPREQYF. The CDR3 coding sequence is TGTGCCAGCAGCCAAGATGGGTTTCCCCGCGAGCAGTACTTC.

V usage is TRBV7-9 and J usage is TRBJ2-1; 14 bases agree with TRBD2. Germline CDR1 is SEHNR and CDR2 is FQNEAQ (reference sequence). This CDR3 region has 15 residues. V lost 1 base to trimming and J lost 9 bases; unmatched junction nucleotides: 2. The CDR3 nucleotides are TGTGCCAGCAGCTTAGGGACTAGCGGGGGGCGTGAGCAGTTCTTC. Translation: CASSLGTSGGREQFF.

This rearrangement joins TRBV12-3 or TRBV12-4 to TRBJ1-3; 9 positions match TRBD1. This CDR3 has 17 amino acids. V was pared by 5 bases and J by 0 bases, with 8 bases of the junction left unmatched. The chain's CDR3 is CASSPTGTGSSGNTIYF. Here the CDR3 DNA reads TGTGCCAGCAGTCCTACAGGGACAGGGAGCTCTGGAAACACCATATATTTT.

The chain employs TRBV6-5 and TRBJ2-3; unclear D gene. Germline V CDR1 and CDR2: MNHEY, SVGAGI. V was clipped by 2 bases and J by 4 bases, with 7 bases between them. The CDR3 sequence is 13 residues long. CDR3 in amino acids: CASSYPSADTQYF. The CDR3, as DNA: TGTGCCAGCAGTTACCCGAGTGCAGATACGCAGTATTTT.

The chain joins TRBV4-1 to TRBJ2-7; a possible D gene is TRBD1 (6 bases). The V and J ends lost 0 bases and 0 bases respectively, with 12 bases between them. CDR3 length: 16 residues. Germline CDR1 reads MGHRA; CDR2 reads YSYEKL. Here the CDR3 reads CASSQEGRQASYEQYF. The CDR3 DNA reads as TGCGCCAGCAGCCAAGAGGGGAGACAGGCCTCCTACGAGCAGTACTTC.

In its sample, this clonotype was seen a few times. This chain connects TRBV9 to TRBJ2-1, with TRBD2 as a possible D gene (5 bases). The V and J ends lost 4 bases and 1 base respectively, with 12 bases between them. The CDR3 extends over 15 amino acids. Germline V gene sequence: CDR1 SGDLS, CDR2 YYNGEE. In DNA, the CDR3 is TGTGCCAGCAGCCTGAGCGGTAAATCCTACAATGAGCAGTTCTTC. Its protein product is CASSLSGKSYNEQFF.

This chain joins TRBV24-1 and TRBJ2-2; possible D gene TRBD2, 5 bases. Germline CDR1 is KGHDR and CDR2 is SFDVKD. Trimming shortened V by 4 bases and J by 8 bases, and 10 bases separated the two germline ends. The CDR3 covers 13 residues. The CDR3 DNA is TGTGCCACCAGTGAGTCGGGATCTGGGGAGCTGTTTTTT. This codes for CATSESGSGELFF.

In this sample, this clonotype turned up a few times. The V call is TRBV12-5, the J call TRBJ2-3, with 13 bases aligning to TRBD2. J was trimmed by 11 bases and V by 5 bases; bases with no gene match: 13. This CDR3 is built from 16 residues. CDR1 is LGHNT, CDR2 FRNRAP, per germline. In DNA, the CDR3 is TGTGCTAGTGGTCCCCGCCCCGGACTAGCGGGAGAGGGGCAGTATTTT. Protein sequence: CASGPRPGLAGEGQYF.

This clonotype was picked up a small number of times. The J gene is TRBJ2-7, the V gene TRBV29-1, with D possibly being TRBD1 or TRBD2 (6 bases each). Germline assignment: CDR1 SQVTM and CDR2 ANQGSEA. The CDR3 has 13 residues. V was clipped by 4 bases and J by 2 bases, with 12 bases between them. The CDR3 reads CSVGAGHAYEQYF. CDR3 DNA sequence: TGCAGCGTTGGGGCGGGACATGCCTACGAGCAGTACTTC.

The CDR3 loop is CASSLTIRSGEAKNIQYF. The CDR3 bases are TGCGCCAGCAGCTTGACGATTAGGTCAGGTGAAGCCAAAAACATTCAGTACTTC. The chain recombines TRBV5-1 with TRBJ2-4; D is undetermined. V lost 1 base and J lost 0, with 17 bases in between. CDR1 and CDR2 from the germline V gene are SGHRS and YFSETQ. The CDR3 has 18 residues.